Presented here are 27 T cell receptor beta chains from one specimen sequenced in a study of cytomegalovirus exposure and HLA in healthy donors. PCR involved 60 Vbeta and 13 Jbeta primers. The assay was immunoSEQ multiplex PCR, and TCRdb's table has in-frame clones only and misses some. The sample data list some 50,000 clones. Sequenced input: PBMCs. The receptors were sampled from a woman aged 40 to 50 in good health and CMV-seronegative.

The chain is built from TRBV28 and TRBJ1-1; 10 positions match TRBD1. Trimming took 5 bases from V and 5 from J; bases not matched to a gene: 11. This CDR3 has 16 residues. Per the germline V gene, CDR1 is MDHEN and CDR2 is SYDVKM. CDR3 loop: CASSMLGTGDFTEAFF. The CDR3 nucleotides read TGTGCCAGCAGTATGCTCGGGACAGGGGACTTTACTGAAGCTTTCTTT.

The chain carries TRBV4-3 and TRBJ1-1, with 11 bases lining up with TRBD1. The germline CDR1 and CDR2 sequences are LGHNA and YSLEER. Trimming removed 3 bases from V and 2 bases from J; junction bases left unmatched: 2. The CDR3 has 15 amino acids. CDR3 DNA: TGCGCCAGCAGCCAGGGGACAGGGGGAAACACTGAAGCTTTCTTT. It encodes CASSQGTGGNTEAFF.

CDR3 coding DNA: TGCGCCAGCAGCCAAGACCGCGGCGCAGAAAAACTGTTTTTT. Protein sequence: CASSQDRGAEKLFF. The genes are TRBV4-3 and TRBJ1-4; no definite D call. V was clipped by 0 bases and J by 8 bases, with 10 bases between them. The CDR3 consists of 14 residues. CDR1 and CDR2 (germline): LGHNA, YSLEER.

The chain links TRBV6-5 to TRBJ2-3, with 8 bases identical to TRBD2. The CDR3 is 14 amino acids. Losses at the gene ends were 6 bases for V and 4 bases for J; bases not matched to a gene: 6. Looked up from germline, CDR1 is MNHEY and CDR2 is SVGAGI. The CDR3 region is CASRLLAEADTQYF. DNA for the CDR3: TGTGCCAGCAGGCTACTAGCGGAGGCAGATACGCAGTATTTT.

The chain couples TRBV11-2 to TRBJ2-7; 8 bases line up with TRBD1. Unmatched junction bases numbered 9, after V lost 7 bases and J lost 1 base. The germline CDR1 and CDR2 sequences are SGHAT and FQNNGV. This CDR3 comprises 15 residues. CDR3 coding DNA: TGTGCCAGCACCATTTCCAGGGGGCCGTCCTACGAGCAGTACTTC. It is translated as CASTISRGPSYEQYF.

The gene calls are TRBV4-1 and TRBJ2-7; no reliable D call. Trimming left V 3 bases short and J 3 bases short, with 18 bases between. Germline assignment: CDR1 MGHRA and CDR2 YSYEKL. The CDR3 covers 16 residues. CDR3 sequence reads: CASSQPTDSLVYEQYF. CDR3 bases: TGCGCCAGCAGCCAGCCGACTGACTCGCTAGTCTACGAGCAGTACTTC.

The chain joins TRBV18 to TRBJ1-2; D uncertain. V lost 5 bases to trimming and J lost 6 bases, with 7 bases between them. The V gene's germline CDR1 is KGHSH and CDR2 LQKENI. This CDR3 contains 11 residues. CDR3 region: CASSRRDGYTF. As DNA, the CDR3 is TGTGCCAGCTCAAGACGGGATGGCTACACCTTC.

The rearrangement links TRBV4-1 to TRBJ2-1; possibly TRBD2 for D (5 bases). The CDR3 spans 15 residues. CDR1 is MGHRA and CDR2 is YSYEKL in the germline V gene. The V end was cut by 3 bases, the J end by 2 bases, with 11 bases between. The CDR3 loop is CASSHKLAPYNEQFF. The CDR3 nucleotides are TGCGCCAGCAGCCATAAGCTAGCTCCCTACAATGAGCAGTTCTTC.

This rearrangement joins TRBV5-1 to TRBJ1-4, with D tentatively TRBD1 (5 bases). The CDR3 spans 15 residues. Deletions cut 0 bases from V and 7 bases from J, with 13 bases between. The germline V gene has CDR1 SGHRS and CDR2 YFSETQ. The CDR3 region is CASSLEGAGAEKLFF. CDR3 nucleotides: TGCGCCAGCAGCTTGGAAGGGGCAGGAGCTGAAAAACTGTTTTTT.

Turning to this clone: Germline is not matched at one junction end, which may reflect a read error. V gene TRBV10-3 combines with J gene TRBJ2-5; D gene unclear. Looked up from germline, CDR1 is ENHRY and CDR2 is SYGVKD. This CDR3 is 13 amino acids long. In DNA, the CDR3 is TGTACCATAGCCCCCCCCAGGCAAGAGACCCAGTACTTC. This encodes CTIAPPRQETQYF.

The chain joins TRBV7-9 to TRBJ1-4; D remains ambiguous. The CDR3 is 11 amino acids. Germline CDR1 is SEHNR and CDR2 is FQNEAQ (reference sequence). With 7 bases removed from V and 8 bases from J, the gap between germline ends came to 8 bases. This chain's CDR3 is CASTNREKLFF. CDR3 nucleotide sequence: TGTGCCAGCACCAACAGAGAAAAACTGTTTTTT.

The V call is TRBV5-6, the J call TRBJ2-7; 13 nucleotides line up with TRBD2. In germline, CDR1 is SGHDT, CDR2 YYEEEE. The CDR3 has 15 residues. With V trimmed by 4 bases and J by 4 bases, 5 bases remained unmatched. CDR3 bases: TGTGCCAGCAGCAAAGGACTAGCGGGAGCGTACGAGCAGTACTTC. It translates to CASSKGLAGAYEQYF.

V usage is TRBV4-3 and J usage is TRBJ2-7, with a tentative D call TRBD1 (5 bases). Per the germline V gene, CDR1 is LGHNA and CDR2 is YSLEER. V was clipped by 2 bases and J by 3 bases, with 11 bases between them. The CDR3 runs 14 residues. CDR3 residues: CASSQNRQGYEQYF. The CDR3 nucleotides read TGCGCCAGCAGCCAAAATCGTCAGGGCTACGAGCAGTACTTC.

The chain is built from TRBV29-1 and TRBJ1-1, with D possibly being TRBD1 (6 bases). The CDR3 runs to 13 residues. Germline V gene data show CDR1 as SQVTM and CDR2 as ANQGSEA. The ends were cut back, 7 bases at V and 5 bases at J, with 17 bases in the middle. The CDR3 DNA reads as TGCAGCGCCCCTCGCGGCAGGGGTACTGAAGCTTTCTTT. As protein: CSAPRGRGTEAFF.

The V call is TRBV7-7, the J call TRBJ2-5; 8 bases map to TRBD2. This CDR3 is 16 amino acids long. Germline CDR1 reads SSHAT; CDR2 reads FNYEAQ (reference sequence). V shed 4 bases and J 4 bases; nucleotides not matched to a gene: 11. In DNA form, the CDR3 reads TGTGCCAGCAGCTCGGGTAGCGGGGCCCAAGGAGAGACCCAGTACTTC. Translated, it gives CASSSGSGAQGETQYF. The full variable domain, completed using reference TRBV7-7 and TRBJ2-5, is GAGVSQSPRYKVTKRGQDVTLRCDPISSHATLYWYQQALGQGPEFLTYFNYEAQPDKSGLPSDRFSAERPEGSISTLTIQRTEQRDSAMYRCASSSGSGAQGETQYFGPGTRLLVL.

The chain couples TRBV7-9 to TRBJ1-5; the D is unclear. Trimming shortened V by 1 base and J by 5 bases, and 6 bases separated the two germline ends. CDR3 length: 13 amino acids. The germline V gene has CDR1 SEHNR and CDR2 FQNEAQ (reference sequence). CDR3 sequence reads: CASSLGEDQPQHF. The DNA of the CDR3 is TGTGCCAGCAGCTTAGGAGAAGATCAGCCCCAGCATTTT.

The chain combines TRBV5-8 with TRBJ2-2; 7 bases are shared with TRBD1. Trimming removed 2 bases from V and 2 bases from J; junction bases left unmatched: 9. The CDR3 runs 17 residues. Germline V gene sequence: CDR1 SGHTS, CDR2 YDEGEE. The CDR3 DNA is TGTGCCAGCAGCTTTCGGATAGGGACAGTCAACACCGGGGAGCTGTTTTTT. Translated, it gives CASSFRIGTVNTGELFF.

V gene TRBV28 combines with J gene TRBJ1-1; D is possibly TRBD1 (6 bases). Per germline, CDR1 MDHEN and CDR2 SYDVKM. The CDR3 consists of 17 residues. Trimming took 6 bases from V and 10 from J, leaving 30 bases between them. The CDR3 sequence is CASRSVGGDTAYLGAFF. CDR3 in DNA: TGTGCCAGCAGATCCGTTGGGGGGGACACAGCCTACCTTGGAGCTTTCTTT.

The V and J genes are TRBV4-3 and TRBJ1-2; 7 bases align to TRBD1. CDR3 length: 13 residues. CDR1 is LGHNA and CDR2 is YSLEER in the germline V gene. Unmatched junction bases numbered 4, after V lost 1 base and J lost 8 bases. The CDR3 region has the DNA TGCGCCAGCAGCCAAGTAGGGGGCGTCGGCTACACCTTC. Its protein is CASSQVGGVGYTF.

V usage is TRBV15 and J usage is TRBJ2-7; TRBD2 aligns across 7 bases. Germline V gene data show CDR1 as LNHNV and CDR2 as YYDKDF (reference sequence). V dropped 6 bases and J dropped 4; count of bases not matched to a gene: 12. The CDR3 is 15 residues long. CDR3 sequence (DNA): TGTGCCACCAGAGACCTAGCGGCTGGATATTACGAGCAGTACTTC. This sequence encodes CATRDLAAGYYEQYF.

The genes are TRBV4-1 and TRBJ2-7; TRBD1 is a possible D gene (5 bases). There are 17 residues in the CDR3. Germline lookup yields CDR1 MGHRA and CDR2 YSYEKL. V was trimmed by 1 base and J by 2 bases, leaving 18 bases between them. The CDR3 bases are TGCGCCAGCAGCCAAGGAAGTCACAGGCTCAGCGCCTACGAGCAGTACTTC. This sequence encodes CASSQGSHRLSAYEQYF.

The V call is TRBV6-5, the J call TRBJ2-7; tentative D call: TRBD2 (6 bases). The CDR3 runs to 16 residues. The germline gives CDR1 MNHEY, CDR2 SVGAGI. V lost 2 bases, J lost 1 base, and 15 bases lay in between. The CDR3 spells CASSYAGSSGSYEQYF. Here the CDR3 DNA reads TGTGCCAGCAGTTACGCGGGATCGAGCGGTTCCTACGAGCAGTACTTC.

V is TRBV2 and J is TRBJ2-1; TRBD1 matches 12 bases. After removal of 6 bases from V and 5 bases from J, the junction contained 2 bases not matched to a gene. This CDR3 has 14 amino acids. Germline-derived CDR1 and CDR2 are SNHLY and FYNNEI. In nucleotides, the CDR3 is TGTGCCAGCAGGGGACAGGGGGCCCACAATGAGCAGTTCTTC. This sequence encodes CASRGQGAHNEQFF.

The chain uses TRBV4-2 and TRBJ2-1; weak D call: TRBD2 (6 bases). V was shortened by 1 base and J by 5 bases, with 15 bases between the two germline ends. This CDR3 contains 16 residues. Germline-derived CDR1 and CDR2 are LGHNA and YNFKEQ. This chain's CDR3 is CASSQVALAIDNEQFF. CDR3 bases: TGTGCCAGCAGCCAAGTCGCTCTAGCGATTGACAATGAGCAGTTCTTC.

The chain combines TRBV7-6 with TRBJ1-2, with 7 bases lining up with TRBD1. Trimming took 5 bases from V and 4 from J; bases not matched to a gene: 10. Germline CDR1 and CDR2: SGHVS and FNYEAQ. The CDR3 runs 15 residues. CDR3 sequence: CASSRGQDFPYGYTF. CDR3 bases: TGTGCCAGCAGCCGCGGACAGGACTTCCCCTATGGCTACACCTTC.

The genes are TRBV9 and TRBJ2-2; TRBD1 agrees at 8 bases. The CDR3 is 14 residues long. Germline CDR1 reads SGDLS; CDR2 reads YYNGEE. The J segment lost 7 bases and the V segment lost 6 bases, leaving 8 bases of the junction unmatched. The CDR3 spells CASTQGDDSGELFF. The CDR3 DNA reads TGTGCCAGCACACAGGGGGACGACAGCGGGGAGCTGTTTTTT.

Here the CDR3 DNA reads TGTGCCAGCAGCACCCGGACTCCTGGAGAGACCCAGTACTTC. Protein product: CASSTRTPGETQYF. The chain joins TRBV13 to TRBJ2-5; D might be TRBD2 (5 bases). The CDR3 runs 14 residues. CDR1 is PRHDT and CDR2 is FYEKMQ in the germline V gene (reference sequence). V was pared by 5 bases and J by 4 bases, with 14 bases between.